What follows are 10 T cell receptor beta chains derived from one specimen sequenced in a study of cytomegalovirus exposure and HLA in healthy donors. Produced via immunoSEQ multiplex PCR; TCRdb's table is partial and in-frame only. The sample records a few hundred thousand clones, 90% being singletons. Material: PBMCs. The receptors were gathered from a young woman in good health and CMV-seronegative.

The CDR3 DNA sequence: TGTGCCAGCAGTGCCGACAGGGGGCTGGGGTGGAATTCACCCCTCCACTTT. Translated: CASSADRGLGWNSPLHF. This chain links TRBV6-1 with TRBJ1-6; 10 bases align to TRBD1. The CDR3 extends over 17 amino acids. Germline CDR1 and CDR2: MNHNS and SASEGT. V was clipped by 4 bases and J by 7 bases; unmatched bases: 10.

V and J are TRBV5-6 and TRBJ1-1; no reliable D call. Germline V lookup: CDR1 SGHDT, CDR2 YYEEEE. CDR3 size: 13 residues. Trimming removed 0 bases from V and 1 base from J, with 4 bases in between. This CDR3 reads CASSLGPNTEAFF. The CDR3 DNA reads TGTGCCAGCAGCTTGGGGCCGAACACTGAAGCTTTCTTT.

The rearrangement uses TRBV27 and TRBJ2-1; 7 bases align to TRBD2. V lost 2 bases and J lost 0; bases outside the gene matches: 10. The CDR3 spans 18 residues. Germline assignment: CDR1 MNHEY and CDR2 SMNVEV (reference sequence). The CDR3 loop is CASSLIGASGSSYNEQFF. The CDR3 DNA is TGTGCCAGCAGTTTAATCGGGGCTAGCGGAAGCTCCTACAATGAGCAGTTCTTC.

The rearrangement joins TRBV13 to TRBJ1-2; D is possibly TRBD1 (6 bases). V was shortened by 3 bases and J by 3 bases, with 11 bases between the two germline ends. The CDR3 spans 14 residues. Germline values: CDR1 PRHDT, CDR2 FYEKMQ (reference sequence). The CDR3 DNA sequence: TGTGCCAGCAGCTTGGGACACCAAGACTATGGCTACACCTTC. As protein: CASSLGHQDYGYTF. Full variable domain (missing parts from reference TRBV13 and TRBJ1-2): AAGVIQSPRHLIKEKRETATLKCYPIPRHDTVYWYQQGPGQDPQFLISFYEKMQSDKGSIPDRFSAQQFSDYHSELNMSSLELGDSALYFCASSLGHQDYGYTFGSGTRLTVV.

This sequence joins TRBV5-6 and TRBJ2-7; no definite D call. The CDR3 spans 11 residues. The V gene's germline CDR1 is SGHDT and CDR2 YYEEEE. The V and J ends lost 4 bases and 7 bases respectively, with 9 bases between them. CDR3 loop: CASSVSREQYF. For the CDR3, the DNA is TGTGCCAGCAGCGTATCCAGGGAGCAGTACTTC.

This chain uses TRBV27 with TRBJ1-4; 9 nucleotides match TRBD1. V was pared by 1 base and J by 8 bases, with 8 bases of the junction left unmatched. CDR3 length: 16 amino acids. Germline lookup yields CDR1 MNHEY and CDR2 SMNVEV (reference sequence). In DNA form, the CDR3 reads TGTGCCAGCAGTTTATATAGTACAGGGGGCTGGGAAAAACTGTTTTTT. Its protein product is CASSLYSTGGWEKLFF.

The chain recombines TRBV27 with TRBJ2-1; the D gene is possibly TRBD2 (5 bases). CDR3 length: 12 amino acids. Germline values: CDR1 MNHEY, CDR2 SMNVEV (reference sequence). V lost 5 bases and J 10 bases, leaving 12 bases between the germline ends. CDR3 amino acids: CASSLNRGEQFF. For the CDR3, the DNA is TGTGCCAGCAGTCTAAACCGGGGAGAGCAGTTCTTC.

The chain carries TRBV29-1 and TRBJ1-2, with 10 bases aligning to TRBD1. Germline-derived CDR1 and CDR2 are SQVTM and ANQGSEA. The V segment lost 6 bases and the J segment 0 bases; nucleotides outside the gene matches: 4. This CDR3 spans 14 amino acids. The CDR3: CSVIDRGPNYGYTF. As DNA, the CDR3 is TGCAGCGTGATCGACAGGGGGCCTAACTATGGCTACACCTTC. Variable domain in full (rest from reference TRBV29-1 and TRBJ1-2): SAVISQKPSRDICQRGTSLTIQCQVDSQVTMMFWYRQQPGQSLTLIATANQGSEATYESGFVIDKFPISRPNLTFSTLTVSNMSPEDSSIYLCSVIDRGPNYGYTFGSGTRLTVV.

This clone was counted a few times. The chain has TRBV10-1 and TRBJ2-7; D might be TRBD1 (6 bases). Trimming removed 6 bases at V and 2 bases at J, with 11 bases between. The germline V gene encodes CDR1 WNHNN and CDR2 SYGVQD (reference sequence). The CDR3 spans 13 residues. The CDR3 DNA reads TGCGCCAGCAGAGAACAGGGAGCCTACGAGCAGTACGTC. Translating gives CASREQGAYEQYV.

The CDR3: CASNSVPSGGPYQETQYF. CDR3 nucleotides: TGTGCCAGCAACTCCGTTCCTAGCGGGGGACCGTACCAAGAGACCCAGTACTTC. This chain connects TRBV2 to TRBJ2-5, with TRBD2 identical over 10 bases. CDR1 SNHLY and CDR2 FYNNEI come from the germline V gene. J was trimmed by 0 bases and V by 7 bases; bases with no gene match: 14. The CDR3 covers 18 residues.